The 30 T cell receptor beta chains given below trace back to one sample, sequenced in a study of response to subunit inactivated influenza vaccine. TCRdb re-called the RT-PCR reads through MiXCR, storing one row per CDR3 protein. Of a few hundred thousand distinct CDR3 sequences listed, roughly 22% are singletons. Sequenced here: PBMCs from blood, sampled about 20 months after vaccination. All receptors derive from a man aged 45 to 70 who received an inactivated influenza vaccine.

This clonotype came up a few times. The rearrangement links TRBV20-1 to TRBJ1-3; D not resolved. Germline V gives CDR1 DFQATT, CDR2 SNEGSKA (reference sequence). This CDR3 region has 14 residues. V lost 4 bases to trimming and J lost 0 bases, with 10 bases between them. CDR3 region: CSAKRSGSGNTIYF. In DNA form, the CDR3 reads TGCAGTGCTAAGCGGTCGGGCTCTGGAAACACCATATATTTT.

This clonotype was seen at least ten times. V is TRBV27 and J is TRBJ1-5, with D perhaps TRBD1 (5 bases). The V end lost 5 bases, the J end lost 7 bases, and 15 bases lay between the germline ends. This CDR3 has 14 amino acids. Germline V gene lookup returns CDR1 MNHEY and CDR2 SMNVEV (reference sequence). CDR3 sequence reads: CASSPLGAYQPQHF. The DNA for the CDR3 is TGTGCCAGCAGTCCTTTAGGGGCCTACCAGCCCCAGCATTTT.

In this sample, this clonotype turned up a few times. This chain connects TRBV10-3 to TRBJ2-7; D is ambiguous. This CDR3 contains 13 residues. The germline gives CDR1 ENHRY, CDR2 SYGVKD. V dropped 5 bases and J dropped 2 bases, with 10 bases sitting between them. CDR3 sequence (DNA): TGTGCCATCAGTTGGGCGGCTGCCTACGAGCAGTACTTC. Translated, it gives CAISWAAAYEQYF.

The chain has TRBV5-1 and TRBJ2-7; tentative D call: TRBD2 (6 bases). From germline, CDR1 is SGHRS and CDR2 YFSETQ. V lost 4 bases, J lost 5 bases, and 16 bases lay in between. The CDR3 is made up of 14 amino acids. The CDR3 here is CASSRGRGSHEQYF. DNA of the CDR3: TGCGCCAGCAGCCGAGGTCGGGGGTCCCACGAGCAGTACTTC.

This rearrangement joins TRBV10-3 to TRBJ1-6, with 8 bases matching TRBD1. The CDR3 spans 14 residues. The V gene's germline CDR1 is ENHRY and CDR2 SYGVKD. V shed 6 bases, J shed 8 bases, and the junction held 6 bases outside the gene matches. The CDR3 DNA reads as TGTGCCATCAGGGATACAGGGGGGTATTCACCCCTCCACTTT. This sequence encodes CAIRDTGGYSPLHF.

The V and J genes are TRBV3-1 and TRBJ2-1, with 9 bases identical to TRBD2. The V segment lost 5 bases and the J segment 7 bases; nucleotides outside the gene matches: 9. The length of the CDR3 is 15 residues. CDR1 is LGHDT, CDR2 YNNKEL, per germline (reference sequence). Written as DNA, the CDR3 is TGTGCCAGCAGCGCCCGACTAGCGGTCGGGAATGAGCAGTTCTTC. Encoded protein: CASSARLAVGNEQFF.

The CDR3, as DNA: TGCGCCGTTTGGACAGGGGGAGAAGCTTTCTTT. As protein: CAVWTGGEAFF. The chain is built from TRBV10-2 and TRBJ1-1; 10 nucleotides agree with TRBD1. Losses at the gene ends were 11 bases for V and 8 bases for J; bases not matched to a gene: 5. The CDR3 loop spans 11 amino acids. Germline CDR1 reads WSHSY; CDR2 reads SAAADI.

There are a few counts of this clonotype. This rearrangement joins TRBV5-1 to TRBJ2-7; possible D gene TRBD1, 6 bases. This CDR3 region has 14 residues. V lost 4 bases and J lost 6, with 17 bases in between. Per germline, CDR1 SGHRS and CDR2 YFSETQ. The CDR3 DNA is TGCGCCAGCAGCGCGCAATCTCAGGGGCGCGAGCAGTACTTC. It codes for CASSAQSQGREQYF.

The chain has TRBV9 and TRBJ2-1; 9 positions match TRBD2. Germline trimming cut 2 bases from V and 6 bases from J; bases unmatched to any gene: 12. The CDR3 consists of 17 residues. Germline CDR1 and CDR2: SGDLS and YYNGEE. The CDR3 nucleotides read TGTGCCAGCAGCGTTGGTAGCGGGAGCTTATCTTCCAATGAGCAGTTCTTC. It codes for CASSVGSGSLSSNEQFF.

The CDR3 region is CSARDLLAGGLYNEQFF. The CDR3 DNA is TGCAGTGCTAGAGATCTACTAGCGGGGGGACTTTACAATGAGCAGTTCTTC. This chain links TRBV20-1 with TRBJ2-1; 12 bases map to TRBD2. Germline CDR1 and CDR2: DFQATT and SNEGSKA (reference sequence). The trim removed 0 bases at V and 4 bases at J, leaving 7 bases unmatched. The CDR3 spans 17 residues.

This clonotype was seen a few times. The CDR3 loop is CSVEVAGNQPQHF. CDR3 coding DNA: TGCAGCGTTGAGGTGGCAGGCAATCAGCCCCAGCATTTT. This chain uses TRBV29-1 with TRBJ1-5, with D unclear. V gave up 3 bases and J gave up 2 bases, with 8 bases separating them. Germline CDR1 reads SQVTM; CDR2 reads ANQGSEA. The CDR3 sequence is 13 residues long. The variable domain in full, with the rest retrieved from reference TRBV29-1 and TRBJ1-5, is SAVISQKPSRDICQRGTSLTIQCQVDSQVTMMFWYRQQPGQSLTLIATANQGSEATYESGFVIDKFPISRPNLTFSTLTVSNMSPEDSSIYLCSVEVAGNQPQHFGDGTRLSIL.

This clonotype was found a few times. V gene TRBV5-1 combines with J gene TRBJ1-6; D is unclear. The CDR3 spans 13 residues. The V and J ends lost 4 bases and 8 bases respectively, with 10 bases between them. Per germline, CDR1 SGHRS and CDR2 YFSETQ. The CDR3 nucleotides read TGCGCCAGCAGCCTGGGGTGGGATTCACCCCTCCACTTT. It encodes CASSLGWDSPLHF.

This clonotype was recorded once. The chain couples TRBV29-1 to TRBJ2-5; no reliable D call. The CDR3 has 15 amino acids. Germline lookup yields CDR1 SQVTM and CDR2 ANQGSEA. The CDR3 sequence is CSTLGSSPHRETQYF. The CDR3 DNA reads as TGCAGTACCCTAGGGTCTTCCCCGCACCGGGAGACCCAGTACTTC.

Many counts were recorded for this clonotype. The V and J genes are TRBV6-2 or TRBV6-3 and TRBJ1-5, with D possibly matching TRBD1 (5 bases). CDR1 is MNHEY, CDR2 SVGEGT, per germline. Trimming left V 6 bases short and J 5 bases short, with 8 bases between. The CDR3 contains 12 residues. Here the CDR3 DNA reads TGTGCCAGCAGAGGGGTGGATCAGCCCCAGCATTTT. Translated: CASRGVDQPQHF.

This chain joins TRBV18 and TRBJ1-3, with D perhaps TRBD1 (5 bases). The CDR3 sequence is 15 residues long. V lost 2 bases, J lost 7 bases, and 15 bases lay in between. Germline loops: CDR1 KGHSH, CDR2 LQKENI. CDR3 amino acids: CASSPMSGTDNTIYF. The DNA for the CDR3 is TGTGCCAGCTCACCAATGTCGGGGACGGACAACACCATATATTTT.

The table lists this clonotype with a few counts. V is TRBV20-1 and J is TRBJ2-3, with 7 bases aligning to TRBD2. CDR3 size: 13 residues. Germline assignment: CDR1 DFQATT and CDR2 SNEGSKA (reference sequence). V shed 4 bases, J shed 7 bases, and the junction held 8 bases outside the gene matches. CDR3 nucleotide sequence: TGCAGTGCTAAGGCTAGCGGTACACATACGCAGTATTTT. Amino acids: CSAKASGTHTQYF.

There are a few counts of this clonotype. The CDR3 nucleotides read TGTGCCAGCACCCGTTTTACAGGGGCAGCTGGAAACACCATATATTTT. Its translation is CASTRFTGAAGNTIYF. V usage is TRBV7-9 and J usage is TRBJ1-3, with 7 bases aligning to TRBD1. With V trimmed by 7 bases and J by 2 bases, 11 bases remained unmatched. CDR1 SEHNR and CDR2 FQNEAQ come from the germline V gene (reference sequence). This CDR3 contains 16 residues.

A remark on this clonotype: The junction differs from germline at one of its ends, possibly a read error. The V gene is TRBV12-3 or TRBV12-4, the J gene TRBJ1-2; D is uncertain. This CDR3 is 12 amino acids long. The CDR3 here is CAGSFRVGGYTF. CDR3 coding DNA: TGTGCCGGCAGTTTTAGGGTGGGAGGCTACACCTTC.

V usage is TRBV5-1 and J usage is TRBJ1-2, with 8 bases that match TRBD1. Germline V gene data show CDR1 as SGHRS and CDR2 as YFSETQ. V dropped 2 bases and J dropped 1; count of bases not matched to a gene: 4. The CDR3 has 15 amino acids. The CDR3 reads CASSFGDRFNYGYTF. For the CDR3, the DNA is TGCGCCAGCAGCTTTGGGGACAGGTTTAACTATGGCTACACCTTC.

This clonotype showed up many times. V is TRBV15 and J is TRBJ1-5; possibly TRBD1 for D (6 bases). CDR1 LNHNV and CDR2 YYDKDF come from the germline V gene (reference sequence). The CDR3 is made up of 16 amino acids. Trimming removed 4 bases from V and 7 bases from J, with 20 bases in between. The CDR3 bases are TGTGCCACCAGCAACTCGTGGTACAGGGCCTCGCAGCCCCAGCATTTT. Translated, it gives CATSNSWYRASQPQHF.

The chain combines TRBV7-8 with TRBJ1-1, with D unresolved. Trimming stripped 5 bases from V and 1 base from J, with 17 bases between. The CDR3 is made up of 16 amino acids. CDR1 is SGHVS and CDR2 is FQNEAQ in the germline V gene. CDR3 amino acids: CASSRPTGSGNTEAFF. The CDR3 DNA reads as TGTGCCAGCAGCCGACCGACCGGGAGCGGGAACACTGAAGCTTTCTTT.

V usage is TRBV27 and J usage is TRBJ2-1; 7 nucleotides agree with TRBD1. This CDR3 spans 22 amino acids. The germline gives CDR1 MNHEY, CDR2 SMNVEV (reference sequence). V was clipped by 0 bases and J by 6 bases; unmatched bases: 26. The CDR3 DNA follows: TGTGCCAGCAGTTTATCGGGGGCAGGGGGTCACCCCTTCTCTCCCCCCACCAATGAGCAGTTCTTC. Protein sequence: CASSLSGAGGHPFSPPTNEQFF.

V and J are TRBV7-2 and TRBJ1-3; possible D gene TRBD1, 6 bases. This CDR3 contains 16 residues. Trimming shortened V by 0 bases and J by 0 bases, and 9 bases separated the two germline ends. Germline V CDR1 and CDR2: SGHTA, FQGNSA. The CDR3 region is CASSLAGTPSGNTIYF. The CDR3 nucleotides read TGTGCCAGCAGCTTAGCCGGGACACCCTCTGGAAACACCATATATTTT.

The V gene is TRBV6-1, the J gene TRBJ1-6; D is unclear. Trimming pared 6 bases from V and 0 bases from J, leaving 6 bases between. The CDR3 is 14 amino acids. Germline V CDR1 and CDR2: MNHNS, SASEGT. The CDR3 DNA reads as TGTGCCAGCAGGAAGGCCTCCTATAATTCACCCCTCCACTTT. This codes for CASRKASYNSPLHF.

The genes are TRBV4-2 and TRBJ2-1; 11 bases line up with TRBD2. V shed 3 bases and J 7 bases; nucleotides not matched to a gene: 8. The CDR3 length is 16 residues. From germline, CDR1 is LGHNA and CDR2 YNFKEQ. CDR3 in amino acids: CASSQGLAGGPNEQFF. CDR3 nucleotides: TGTGCCAGCAGCCAGGGTCTAGCGGGGGGACCGAATGAGCAGTTCTTC.

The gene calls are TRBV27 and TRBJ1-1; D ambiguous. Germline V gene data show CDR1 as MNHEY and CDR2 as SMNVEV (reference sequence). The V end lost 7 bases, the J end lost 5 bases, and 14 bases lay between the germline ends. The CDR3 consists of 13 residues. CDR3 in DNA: TGTGCCAGCATTGGAGGTTTTGGGACTGAAGCTTTCTTT. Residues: CASIGGFGTEAFF.

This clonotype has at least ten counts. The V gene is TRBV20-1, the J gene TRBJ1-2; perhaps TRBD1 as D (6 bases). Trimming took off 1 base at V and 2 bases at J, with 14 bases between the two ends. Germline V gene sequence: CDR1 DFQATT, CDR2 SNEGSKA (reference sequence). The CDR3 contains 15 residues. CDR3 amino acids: CSARARTGRNYGYTF. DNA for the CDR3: TGCAGTGCTAGAGCGAGAACAGGGAGAAACTATGGCTACACCTTC.

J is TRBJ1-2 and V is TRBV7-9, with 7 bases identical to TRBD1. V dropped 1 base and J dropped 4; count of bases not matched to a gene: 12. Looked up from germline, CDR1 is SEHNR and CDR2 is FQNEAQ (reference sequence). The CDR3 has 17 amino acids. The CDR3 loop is CASSLGGIGGSVYGYTF. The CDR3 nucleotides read TGTGCCAGCAGCTTAGGAGGGATAGGGGGCTCTGTCTATGGCTACACCTTC.

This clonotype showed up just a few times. The CDR3 bases are TGTGCCAGCAGTTTCTTCGTCCGCCGGGGCACCGGGGAGCTGTTTTTT. This encodes CASSFFVRRGTGELFF. The chain couples TRBV12-3 or TRBV12-4 to TRBJ2-2; the D gene is possibly TRBD2 (5 bases). V was clipped by 3 bases and J by 4 bases, with 15 bases between them. The CDR3 totals 16 residues.

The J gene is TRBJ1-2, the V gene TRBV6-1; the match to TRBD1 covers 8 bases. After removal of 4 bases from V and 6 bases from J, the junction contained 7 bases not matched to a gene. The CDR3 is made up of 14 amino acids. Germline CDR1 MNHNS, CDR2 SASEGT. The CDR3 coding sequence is TGTGCCAGCAGTGGTTTGGACAGGGTCGATGGCTACACCTTC. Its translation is CASSGLDRVDGYTF.